This T cell receptor beta chain was sequenced for a study of T cells expressing NK-cell markers. Germline V lookup: CDR1 DFQATT, CDR2 SNEGSKA (reference sequence). The CDR3 consists of 14 residues. The authors made TCR beta cDNA libraries by 5'RACE template switching. This switching added a universal primer site and UMIs. Each CDR3 protein gets one entry in TCRdb, which reprocessed the 5' RACE reads and gives no DNA. This sample's table reports roughly 450,000 distinct CDR3 sequences. The gene calls are TRBV20-1 and TRBJ1-2. The clonotype originates from a woman in her fifties or sixties in good health. The sample consisted of blood T cells: a sorted CD56 or NKG2C T cell subset, CD4+ or CD8+ T cells, or bulk PBMC T cells (not recorded which). CDR3 sequence: CSAPEANQNYGYTF.